One and the same sample provided the 2 T cell receptor beta chains below, sequenced in a study of beta chain features in type 1 diabetes. These TCRs' antigens remain unknown. Expressed TCRB transcripts were sequenced because the entire RNA isolate underwent reverse transcription. Repertoires were generated with immunoSEQ multiplex PCR, while TCRdb's copy carries only in-frame clones and drops some. The data show about 660,000 clones, about an eighth seen once. General study points: Within each of all four CD4+ subsets, Type 1 diabetes patients had TCRB CDR3s that were moderately but significantly shorter.

The sequencing input was naive CD4+ T cells from blood. The receptors were gathered from a man between 18 and 29 years old with type 1 diabetes.

The V and J genes are TRBV5-1 and TRBJ2-3; D is possibly TRBD2 (6 bases). The CDR3 has 15 residues. Germline V gives CDR1 SGHRS, CDR2 YFSETQ. V gave up 3 bases and J gave up 0 bases, with 11 bases separating them. The DNA for the CDR3 is TGCGCCAGCAGCTGGCGGGACGGAAGCACAGATACGCAGTATTTT. This codes for CASSWRDGSTDTQYF. Complete variable domain (other parts from reference TRBV5-1 and TRBJ2-3): KAGVTQTPRYLIKTRGQQVTLSCSPISGHRSVSWYQQTPGQGLQFLFEYFSETQRNKGNFPGRFSGRQFSNSRSEMNVSTLELGDSALYLCASSWRDGSTDTQYFGPGTRLTVL.

This clone was detected only a few times. This rearrangement joins TRBV28 to TRBJ2-3; 9 positions agree with TRBD2. This CDR3 has 15 amino acids. Trimming cost V 6 bases and J 4 bases; bases outside gene matches: 8. The V gene's germline CDR1 is MDHEN and CDR2 SYDVKM. DNA for the CDR3: TGTGCCAGCAGGTCACCGGGACTAGCCCCAGATACGCAGTATTTT. Its protein product is CASRSPGLAPDTQYF.